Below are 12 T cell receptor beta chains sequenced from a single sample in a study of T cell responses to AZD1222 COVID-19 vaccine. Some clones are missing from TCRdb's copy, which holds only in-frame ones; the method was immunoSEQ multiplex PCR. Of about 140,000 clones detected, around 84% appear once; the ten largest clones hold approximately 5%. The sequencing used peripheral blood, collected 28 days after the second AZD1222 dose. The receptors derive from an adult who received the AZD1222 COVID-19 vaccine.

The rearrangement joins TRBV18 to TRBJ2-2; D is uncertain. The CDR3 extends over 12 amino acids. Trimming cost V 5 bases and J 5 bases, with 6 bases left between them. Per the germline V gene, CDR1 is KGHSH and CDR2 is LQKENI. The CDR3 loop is CASSTGTGELFF. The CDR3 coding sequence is TGTGCCAGCTCAACCGGGACCGGGGAGCTGTTTTTT.

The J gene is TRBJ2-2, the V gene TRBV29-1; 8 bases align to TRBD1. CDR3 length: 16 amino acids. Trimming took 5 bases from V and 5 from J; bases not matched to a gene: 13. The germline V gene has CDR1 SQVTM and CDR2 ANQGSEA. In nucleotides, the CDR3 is TGCAGCGTTTGGGGACAAGACAGGGGTAAAACCGGGGAGCTGTTTTTT. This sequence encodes CSVWGQDRGKTGELFF.

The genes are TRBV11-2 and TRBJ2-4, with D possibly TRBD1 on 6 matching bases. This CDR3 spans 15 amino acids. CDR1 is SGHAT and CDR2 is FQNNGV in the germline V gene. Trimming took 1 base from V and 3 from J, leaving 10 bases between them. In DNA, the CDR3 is TGTGCCAGCAGCTTAGTCCAGGGGCACAAAAACATTCAGTACTTC. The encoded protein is CASSLVQGHKNIQYF.

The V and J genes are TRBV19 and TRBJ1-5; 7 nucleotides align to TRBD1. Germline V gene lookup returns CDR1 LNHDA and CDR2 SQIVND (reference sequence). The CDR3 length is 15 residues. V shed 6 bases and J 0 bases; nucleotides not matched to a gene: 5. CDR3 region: CASRTQGDSNQPQHF. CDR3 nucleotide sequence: TGTGCCAGTAGGACTCAGGGGGATAGCAATCAGCCCCAGCATTTT. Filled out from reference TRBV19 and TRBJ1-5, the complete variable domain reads DGGITQSPKYLFRKEGQNVTLSCEQNLNHDAMYWYRQDPGQGLRLIYYSQIVNDFQKGDIAEGYSVSREKKESFPLTVTSAQKNPTAFYLCASRTQGDSNQPQHFGDGTRLSIL.

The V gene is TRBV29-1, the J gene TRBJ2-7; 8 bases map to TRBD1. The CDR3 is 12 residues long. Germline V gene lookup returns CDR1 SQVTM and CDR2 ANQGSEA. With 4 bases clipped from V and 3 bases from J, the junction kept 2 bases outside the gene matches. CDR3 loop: CSVGQGIYEQYF. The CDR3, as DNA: TGCAGCGTTGGACAGGGGATCTACGAGCAGTACTTC.

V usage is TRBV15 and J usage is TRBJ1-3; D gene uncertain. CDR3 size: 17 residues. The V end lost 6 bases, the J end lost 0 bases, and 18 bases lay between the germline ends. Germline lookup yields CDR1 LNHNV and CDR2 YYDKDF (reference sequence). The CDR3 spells CATSSRYSEHSGNTIYF. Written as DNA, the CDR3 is TGTGCCACCAGTTCGAGGTACAGCGAACACTCTGGAAACACCATATATTTT.

The CDR3 here is CASSPSTDTQYF. The DNA for the CDR3 is TGTGCCAGCAGCCCCTCCACAGATACGCAGTATTTT. This chain joins TRBV7-9 and TRBJ2-3; no definite D call. Trimming shortened V by 5 bases and J by 2 bases, and 5 bases separated the two germline ends. Per the germline V gene, CDR1 is SEHNR and CDR2 is FQNEAQ (reference sequence). The length of the CDR3 is 12 residues.

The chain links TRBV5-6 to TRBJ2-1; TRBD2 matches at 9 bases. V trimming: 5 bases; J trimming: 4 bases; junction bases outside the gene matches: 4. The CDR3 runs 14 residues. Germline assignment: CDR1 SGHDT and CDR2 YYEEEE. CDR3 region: CASSNSGGYNEQFF. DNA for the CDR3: TGTGCCAGCAGTAATAGCGGGGGTTACAATGAGCAGTTCTTC.

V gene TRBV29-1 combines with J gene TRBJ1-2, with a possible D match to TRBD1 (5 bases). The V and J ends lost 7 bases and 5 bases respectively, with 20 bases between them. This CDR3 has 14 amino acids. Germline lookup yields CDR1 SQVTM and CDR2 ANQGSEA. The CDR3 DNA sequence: TGCAGCGGGGGGGGTGCGGACACCCTGTATGGCTACACCTTC. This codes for CSGGGADTLYGYTF.

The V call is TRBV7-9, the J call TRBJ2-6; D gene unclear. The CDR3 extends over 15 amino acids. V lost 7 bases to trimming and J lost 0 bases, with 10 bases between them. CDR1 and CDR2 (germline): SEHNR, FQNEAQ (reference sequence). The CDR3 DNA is TGTGCCAGCATGATACCACGCTCTGGGGCCAACGTCCTGACTTTC. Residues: CASMIPRSGANVLTF.

This CDR3 reads CASSQSRGWETQYF. For the CDR3, the DNA is TGTGCCAGCAGCCAGTCGAGGGGCTGGGAGACCCAGTACTTC. The rearrangement joins TRBV7-2 to TRBJ2-5, with D possibly being TRBD1 or TRBD2 (5 bases each). Germline CDR1 is SGHTA and CDR2 is FQGNSA. Deletions cut 5 bases from V and 5 bases from J, with 15 bases between. The CDR3 runs 14 residues.

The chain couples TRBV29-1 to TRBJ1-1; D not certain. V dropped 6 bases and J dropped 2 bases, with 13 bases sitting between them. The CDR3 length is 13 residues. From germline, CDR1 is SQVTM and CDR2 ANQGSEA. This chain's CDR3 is CSVRRSVNTEAFF. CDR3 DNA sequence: TGCAGCGTCCGAAGGTCAGTTAACACTGAAGCTTTCTTT.